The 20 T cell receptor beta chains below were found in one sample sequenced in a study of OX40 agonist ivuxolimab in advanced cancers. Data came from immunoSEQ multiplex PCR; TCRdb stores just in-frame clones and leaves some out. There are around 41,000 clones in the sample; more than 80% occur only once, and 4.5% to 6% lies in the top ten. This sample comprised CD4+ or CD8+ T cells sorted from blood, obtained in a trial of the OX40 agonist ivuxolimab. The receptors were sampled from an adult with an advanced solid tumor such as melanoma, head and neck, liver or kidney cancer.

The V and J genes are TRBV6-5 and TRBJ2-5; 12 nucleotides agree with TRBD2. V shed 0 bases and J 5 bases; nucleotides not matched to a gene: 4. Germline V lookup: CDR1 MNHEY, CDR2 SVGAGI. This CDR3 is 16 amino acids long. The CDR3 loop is CASSYSSSGRVETQYF. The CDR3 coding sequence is TGTGCCAGCAGTTACTCGTCTAGCGGGAGGGTTGAGACCCAGTACTTC.

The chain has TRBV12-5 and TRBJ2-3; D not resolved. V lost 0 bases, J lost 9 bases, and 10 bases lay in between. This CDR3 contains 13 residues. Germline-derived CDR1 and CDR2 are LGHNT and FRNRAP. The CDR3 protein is CASGLVNGGTQYF. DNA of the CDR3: TGTGCTAGTGGTTTGGTAAACGGTGGGACGCAGTATTTT.

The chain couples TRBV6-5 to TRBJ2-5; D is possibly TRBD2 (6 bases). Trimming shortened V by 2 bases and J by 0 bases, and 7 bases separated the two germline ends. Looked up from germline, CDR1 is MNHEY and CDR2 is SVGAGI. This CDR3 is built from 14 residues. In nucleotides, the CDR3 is TGTGCCAGCAGTTACGGGAGGTACCAAGAGACCCAGTACTTC. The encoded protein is CASSYGRYQETQYF.

The chain's CDR3 is CASRTGTGNIQYF. CDR3 DNA: TGTGCCAGCAGAACCGGGACAGGGAACATTCAGTACTTC. The rearrangement uses TRBV2 and TRBJ2-4; 9 nucleotides align to TRBD1. This CDR3 is 13 amino acids long. Looked up from germline, CDR1 is SNHLY and CDR2 is FYNNEI. Trimming removed 6 bases from V and 7 bases from J; junction bases left unmatched: 4.

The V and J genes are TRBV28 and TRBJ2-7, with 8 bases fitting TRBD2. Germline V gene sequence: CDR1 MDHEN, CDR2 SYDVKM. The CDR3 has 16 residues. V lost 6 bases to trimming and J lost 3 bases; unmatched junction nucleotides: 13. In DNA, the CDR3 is TGTGCCAGCAGCTCCCCTAGCGGGCGGGGGATCTACGAGCAGTACTTC. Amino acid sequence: CASSSPSGRGIYEQYF.

CDR3 in amino acids: CASSIAGGRTDEQYF. The DNA for the CDR3 is TGTGCCAGTAGTATAGCCGGGGGGCGCACGGACGAGCAGTACTTC. The chain links TRBV19 to TRBJ2-7; D is possibly TRBD2 (7 bases). The germline V gene encodes CDR1 LNHDA and CDR2 SQIVND (reference sequence). This CDR3 is 15 amino acids long. V lost 1 base and J lost 5, with 15 bases in between.

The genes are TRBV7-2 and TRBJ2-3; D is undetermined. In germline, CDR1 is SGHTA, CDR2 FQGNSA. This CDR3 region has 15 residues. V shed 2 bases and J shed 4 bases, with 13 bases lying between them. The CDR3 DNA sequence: TGTGCCAGCAGCTTAACCGAAGGCTATTCAGATACGCAGTATTTT. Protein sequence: CASSLTEGYSDTQYF.

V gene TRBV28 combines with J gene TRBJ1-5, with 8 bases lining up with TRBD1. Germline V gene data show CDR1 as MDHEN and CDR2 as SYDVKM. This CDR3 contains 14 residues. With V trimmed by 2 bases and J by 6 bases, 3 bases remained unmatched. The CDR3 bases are TGTGCCAGCAGTTTAGGACAGGGTGGTCAGCCCCAGCATTTT. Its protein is CASSLGQGGQPQHF.

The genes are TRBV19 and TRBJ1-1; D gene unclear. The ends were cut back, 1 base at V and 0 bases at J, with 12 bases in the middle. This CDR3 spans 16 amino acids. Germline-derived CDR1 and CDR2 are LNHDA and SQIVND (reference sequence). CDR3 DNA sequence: TGTGCCAGTAGTATAGTTCCGGGAGGAGTGAACACTGAAGCTTTCTTT. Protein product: CASSIVPGGVNTEAFF.

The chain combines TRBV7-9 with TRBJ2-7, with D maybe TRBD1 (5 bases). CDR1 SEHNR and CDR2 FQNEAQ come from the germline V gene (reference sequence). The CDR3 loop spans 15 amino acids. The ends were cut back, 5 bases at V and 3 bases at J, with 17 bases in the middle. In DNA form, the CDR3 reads TGTGCCAGCAGCGGGGTGGGGCAGACCAACTACGAGCAGTACTTC. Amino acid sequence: CASSGVGQTNYEQYF.

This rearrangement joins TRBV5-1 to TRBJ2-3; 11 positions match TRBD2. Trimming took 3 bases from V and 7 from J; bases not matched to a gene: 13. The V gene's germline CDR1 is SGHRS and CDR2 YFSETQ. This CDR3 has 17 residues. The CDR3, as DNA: TGCGCCAGCAGCTCGGGGTTGACTAGCGGGAAAACCAATACGCAGTATTTT. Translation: CASSSGLTSGKTNTQYF.

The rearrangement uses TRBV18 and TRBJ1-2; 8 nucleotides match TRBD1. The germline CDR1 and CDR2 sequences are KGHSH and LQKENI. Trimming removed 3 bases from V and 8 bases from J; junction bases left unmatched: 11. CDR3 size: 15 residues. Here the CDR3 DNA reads TGTGCCAGCTCACCGGGACAGGATTTTCTCTCCGGCTACACCTTC. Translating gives CASSPGQDFLSGYTF.

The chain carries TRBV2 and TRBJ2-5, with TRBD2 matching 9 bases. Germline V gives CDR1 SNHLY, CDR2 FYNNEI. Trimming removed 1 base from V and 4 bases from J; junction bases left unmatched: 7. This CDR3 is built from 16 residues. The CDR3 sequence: CASSEVGTSRRETQYF. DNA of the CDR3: TGTGCCAGCAGTGAAGTCGGGACTAGCCGGCGAGAGACCCAGTACTTC.

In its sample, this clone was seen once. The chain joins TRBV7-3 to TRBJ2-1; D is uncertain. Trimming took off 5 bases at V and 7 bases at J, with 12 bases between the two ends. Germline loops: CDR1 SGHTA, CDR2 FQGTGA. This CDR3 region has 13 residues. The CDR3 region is CASSGYPRNEQFF. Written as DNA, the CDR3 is TGTGCCAGCAGCGGATACCCACGAAATGAGCAGTTCTTC.

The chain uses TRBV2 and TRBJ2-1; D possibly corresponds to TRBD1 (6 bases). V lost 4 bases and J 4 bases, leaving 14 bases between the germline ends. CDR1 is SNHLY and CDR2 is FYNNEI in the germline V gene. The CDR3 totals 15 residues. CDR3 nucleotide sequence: TGTGCCAGCAGTGGGGGGCAGGGGCCTTACAATGAGCAGTTCTTC. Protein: CASSGGQGPYNEQFF.

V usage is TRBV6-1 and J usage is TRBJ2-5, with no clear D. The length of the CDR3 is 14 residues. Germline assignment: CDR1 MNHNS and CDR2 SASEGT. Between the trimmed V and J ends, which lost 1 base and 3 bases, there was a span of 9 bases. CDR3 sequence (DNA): TGTGCCAGCAGTGAAGTGTGGGGAAAAGAGACCCAGTACTTC. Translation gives CASSEVWGKETQYF.

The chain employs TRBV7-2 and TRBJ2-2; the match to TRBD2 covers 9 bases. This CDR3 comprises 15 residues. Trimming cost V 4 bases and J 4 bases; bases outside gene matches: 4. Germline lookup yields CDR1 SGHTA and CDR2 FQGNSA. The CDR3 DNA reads TGTGCCAGCAGCTCACTAGCGGGCCTCACCGGGGAGCTGTTTTTT. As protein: CASSSLAGLTGELFF.

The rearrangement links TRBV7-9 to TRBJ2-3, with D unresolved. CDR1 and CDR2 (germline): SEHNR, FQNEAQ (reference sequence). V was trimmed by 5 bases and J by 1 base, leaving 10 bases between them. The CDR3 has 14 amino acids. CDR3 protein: CASSQPGGTDTQYF. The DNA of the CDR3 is TGTGCCAGCAGCCAGCCAGGTGGCACAGATACGCAGTATTTT.

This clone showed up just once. In nucleotides, the CDR3 is TGTGCCAGCAGCTTTGGCGGACTAGCGCCCTCCTACGAGCAGTACTTC. It is translated as CASSFGGLAPSYEQYF. This chain connects TRBV13 to TRBJ2-7, with 9 bases aligning to TRBD2. The CDR3 spans 16 residues. From germline, CDR1 is PRHDT and CDR2 FYEKMQ (reference sequence). With V trimmed by 3 bases and J by 0 bases, 6 bases remained unmatched.

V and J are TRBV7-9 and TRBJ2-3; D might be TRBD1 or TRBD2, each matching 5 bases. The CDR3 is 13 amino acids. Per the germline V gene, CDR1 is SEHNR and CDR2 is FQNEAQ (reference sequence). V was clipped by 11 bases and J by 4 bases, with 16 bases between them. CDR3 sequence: CALPQGVSDTQYF. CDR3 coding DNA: TGTGCCCTCCCGCAGGGAGTGTCAGATACGCAGTATTTT. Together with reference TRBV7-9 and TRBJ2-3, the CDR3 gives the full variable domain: DTGVSQNPRHKITKRGQNVTFRCDPISEHNRLYWYRQTLGQGPEFLTYFQNEAQLEKSRLLSDRFSAERPKGSFSTLEIQRTEQGDSAMYLCALPQGVSDTQYFGPGTRLTVL.